These 29 T cell receptor beta chains were all obtained from the same sample, sequenced in a study of beta chain features in type 1 diabetes. Study outcomes and limitations: The study found moderately but significantly shorter TCRB CDR3s in all four CD4+ subsets of Type 1 diabetes patients.

The isolated RNA, all of it, was reverse transcribed, so expressed TCRB transcripts were what got sequenced. TCRdb's copy holds only in-frame clones and misses some; the assay was immunoSEQ multiplex PCR. The sample holds approximately 15,000 clones, 55% to 70% seen once. The antigens these receptors bind are not known. Sample: Tregs from blood. The source of these receptors is a man in his thirties or forties with type 1 diabetes.

The chain employs TRBV27 and TRBJ2-2; 15 nucleotides line up with TRBD2. The germline V gene has CDR1 MNHEY and CDR2 SMNVEV (reference sequence). The J segment lost 4 bases and the V segment lost 7 bases, leaving 13 bases of the junction unmatched. The CDR3 runs to 19 residues. The CDR3 nucleotides are TGTGCCAGCACCTCATCCCGGACTAGCGGGGGGGCCGGCACCGGGGAGCTGTTTTTT. Its translation: CASTSSRTSGGAGTGELFF.

This clone was observed a few times. The chain uses TRBV7-8 and TRBJ2-7; TRBD2 is a possible D gene (5 bases). The CDR3 length is 12 residues. CDR1 and CDR2 (germline): SGHVS, FQNEAQ. V was pared by 6 bases and J by 3 bases, with 9 bases between. The CDR3 DNA sequence: TGTGCCAGCAGTACGGGGAGCTACGAGCAGTACTTC. It codes for CASSTGSYEQYF.

The V gene is TRBV6-6, the J gene TRBJ2-1; possible D gene TRBD2, 7 bases. This CDR3 region has 16 residues. Germline V gene sequence: CDR1 MNHNY, CDR2 SVGAGI (reference sequence). V was trimmed by 0 bases and J by 2 bases, leaving 11 bases between them. The CDR3 reads CASSYSRGRAYNEQFF. For the CDR3, the DNA is TGTGCCAGCAGTTACTCGAGGGGGAGGGCCTACAATGAGCAGTTCTTC.

The V call is TRBV18, the J call TRBJ1-2; the D is unclear. The CDR3 contains 13 residues. Germline V gene lookup returns CDR1 KGHSH and CDR2 LQKENI. V shed 0 bases and J shed 3 bases, with 5 bases lying between them. DNA for the CDR3: TGTGCCAGCTCACCACCCGTGTACTATGGCTACACCTTC. It codes for CASSPPVYYGYTF.

Regarding this clone: Relative to the germline gene, one junction end is altered; a read error may explain this. This rearrangement joins TRBV5-6 to TRBJ2-1; 10 bases line up with TRBD2. The length of the CDR3 is 15 residues. Germline CDR1 is SGHDT and CDR2 is YYEEEE. The CDR3 DNA reads as TGTGCCAGCACCTTGGGGGCGCTAGCGGGAGCGAAGCAGTTCTTC. Protein sequence: CASTLGALAGAKQFF. Variable domain in full (rest from reference TRBV5-6 and TRBJ2-1): DAGVTQSPTHLIKTRGQQVTLRCSPKSGHDTVSWYQQALGQGPQFIFQYYEEEERQRGNFPDRFSGHQFPNYSSELNVNALLLGDSALYLCASTLGALAGAKQFFGPGTRLTVL.

The rearrangement links TRBV25-1 to TRBJ2-7, with D possibly TRBD2 on 6 matching bases. Germline CDR1 reads MGHDK; CDR2 reads SYGVNS. The CDR3 totals 12 residues. The V end lost 6 bases, the J end lost 3 bases, and 9 bases lay between the germline ends. This CDR3 is CASRGGLYEQYF. CDR3 DNA: TGTGCCAGCAGGGGGGGTCTCTACGAGCAGTACTTC.

V is TRBV9 and J is TRBJ2-1; 7 nucleotides align to TRBD1. V was pared by 6 bases and J by 0 bases, with 6 bases of the junction left unmatched. The CDR3 totals 15 residues. Germline lookup yields CDR1 SGDLS and CDR2 YYNGEE. The CDR3 coding sequence is TGTGCCAGCACCCCCGACAGGGCCTCCTACAATGAGCAGTTCTTC. Its protein product is CASTPDRASYNEQFF. The full variable domain, completed using reference TRBV9 and TRBJ2-1, is DSGVTQTPKHLITATGQRVTLRCSPRSGDLSVYWYQQSLDQGLQFLIQYYNGEERAKGNILERFSAQQFPDLHSELNLSSLELGDSALYFCASTPDRASYNEQFFGPGTRLTVL.

The table lists this clone with a few counts. The rearrangement links TRBV10-3 to TRBJ2-1, with TRBD1 identical over 7 bases. Germline V lookup: CDR1 ENHRY, CDR2 SYGVKD. The CDR3 length is 15 residues. V dropped 3 bases and J dropped 5; count of bases not matched to a gene: 7. CDR3 amino acids: CAISEKRGLDNEQFF. CDR3 DNA sequence: TGTGCCATCAGTGAAAAAAGGGGGCTCGACAATGAGCAGTTCTTC.

The CDR3 bases are TGCGCCAGCAGCTTGGATGGAGCGGGACAGGGCTATGGCTACACCTTC. This gives the protein CASSLDGAGQGYGYTF. This chain joins TRBV5-1 and TRBJ1-2; 9 nucleotides agree with TRBD1. Germline V gene lookup returns CDR1 SGHRS and CDR2 YFSETQ. CDR3 size: 16 residues. V lost 0 bases and J lost 4; bases outside the gene matches: 7.

The chain has TRBV19 and TRBJ1-1, with D possibly TRBD1 on 5 matching bases. V was cut by 5 bases and J by 6 bases, with 16 bases left in between. Germline loops: CDR1 LNHDA, CDR2 SQIVND (reference sequence). This CDR3 is 14 amino acids long. The CDR3, as DNA: TGTGCCAGTAGTCGCCAGGGTTCGGTCCCTGAAGCTTTCTTT. Amino acid sequence: CASSRQGSVPEAFF.

This clone was found a few times. The rearrangement links TRBV28 to TRBJ2-4; 7 nucleotides line up with TRBD2. Germline V gives CDR1 MDHEN, CDR2 SYDVKM. J gave up 1 base and V 2 bases, and 2 bases lay outside the gene matches. This CDR3 is 15 amino acids long. Here the CDR3 DNA reads TGTGCCAGCAGTTTACGGGGGGTTGCCAAAAACATTCAGTACTTC. It encodes CASSLRGVAKNIQYF.

The chain couples TRBV29-1 to TRBJ2-5; no reliable D call. This CDR3 region has 12 residues. Trimming pared 2 bases from V and 2 bases from J, leaving 6 bases between. Germline V gene sequence: CDR1 SQVTM, CDR2 ANQGSEA. CDR3 sequence reads: CSVEQKQETQYF. CDR3 in DNA: TGCAGCGTTGAACAGAAGCAAGAGACCCAGTACTTC.

V is TRBV29-1 and J is TRBJ2-7; 12 bases align to TRBD2. Germline CDR1 SQVTM, CDR2 ANQGSEA. This CDR3 has 17 residues. V gave up 1 base and J gave up 5 bases; unmatched junction bases: 12. In DNA, the CDR3 is TGCAGCGTTGAAGGGGGCGGACTAGCGGGGCGGGAGAACGAGCAGTACTTC. As protein: CSVEGGGLAGRENEQYF.

The rearrangement links TRBV18 to TRBJ1-5, with a possible D match to TRBD1 (6 bases). The CDR3 has 17 amino acids. In germline, CDR1 is KGHSH, CDR2 LQKENI. Trimming stripped 2 bases from V and 5 bases from J, with 19 bases between. The CDR3 spells CASSPAAITGLYQPQHF. The CDR3 bases are TGTGCCAGCTCACCAGCAGCCATTACAGGGCTTTATCAGCCCCAGCATTTT.

This clone was detected once. The chain recombines TRBV2 with TRBJ2-7, with a tentative D call TRBD1 (5 bases). The CDR3 loop spans 13 amino acids. The germline CDR1 and CDR2 sequences are SNHLY and FYNNEI. The V end was cut by 6 bases, the J end by 4 bases, with 13 bases between. Here the CDR3 reads CASSRTPGYEQYF. DNA of the CDR3: TGTGCCAGCAGCCGAACCCCAGGGTACGAGCAGTACTTC.

This clone was counted only a few times. This chain joins TRBV10-3 and TRBJ2-2, with 7 bases fitting TRBD1. The CDR3 covers 13 residues. Trimming cost V 10 bases and J 0 bases; bases outside gene matches: 2. Germline CDR1 and CDR2: ENHRY and SYGVKD. CDR3 bases: TGTGCCACCACAGGGGCGAACACCGGGGAGCTGTTTTTT. Translated, it gives CATTGANTGELFF.

In this sample, this clone turned up once. The genes are TRBV6-5 and TRBJ2-7; 8 bases map to TRBD2. The CDR3 consists of 14 residues. The J segment lost 7 bases and the V segment lost 8 bases, leaving 13 bases of the junction unmatched. CDR1 and CDR2 from the germline V gene are MNHEY and SVGAGI. CDR3 in DNA: TGTGCCAGCTATGACGGGGGGGCATTGAGGGAGCAGTACTTC. Translated: CASYDGGALREQYF.

This rearrangement joins TRBV7-9 to TRBJ2-1; TRBD1 matches 10 bases. Germline-derived CDR1 and CDR2 are SEHNR and FQNEAQ (reference sequence). The CDR3 consists of 15 residues. V lost 5 bases, J lost 4 bases, and 5 bases stayed unmatched. In DNA, the CDR3 is TGTGCCAGCAGCGTCGACAGGGGGCTGTACAATGAGCAGTTCTTC. Its protein is CASSVDRGLYNEQFF.

J is TRBJ1-2 and V is TRBV30; no clear D gene. The V gene lost 3 bases and the J gene lost 8 bases, with 16 bases spanning the gap. Looked up from germline, CDR1 is GTSNPN and CDR2 is SVGIG (reference sequence). This CDR3 has 13 residues. CDR3 bases: TGTGCCTGGAGGCCGAGCCGAGGGCAAGGCTACACCTTC. Its protein is CAWRPSRGQGYTF.

This sequence joins TRBV11-3 and TRBJ1-3, with TRBD1 matching over 8 bases. Germline CDR1 and CDR2: SGHNT and YENEEA. The junction had 8 bases not matched to a gene; V was cut back by 1 base and J by 0 bases. The CDR3 totals 18 residues. The CDR3 region has the DNA TGTGCCAGCAGCTTAGGTGCAGGGGGCCTCATCTCTGGAAACACCATATATTTT. This encodes CASSLGAGGLISGNTIYF.

This clone was seen a few times. CDR3 sequence: CASSLGGTWGAGRGQYF. CDR3 nucleotides: TGTGCCAGCAGCTTAGGCGGGACTTGGGGCGCGGGTAGAGGGCAGTACTTC. This rearrangement joins TRBV11-2 to TRBJ2-7; TRBD2 is a possible D gene (6 bases). This CDR3 region has 17 residues. Germline assignment: CDR1 SGHAT and CDR2 FQNNGV. Trimming cost V 1 base and J 9 bases, with 25 bases left between them.

The J gene is TRBJ1-2, the V gene TRBV29-1, with D maybe TRBD1 (6 bases). V was clipped by 3 bases and J by 6 bases, with 14 bases between them. The length of the CDR3 is 13 residues. The germline CDR1 and CDR2 sequences are SQVTM and ANQGSEA. CDR3 region: CSVDPPGQHGYTF. Here the CDR3 DNA reads TGCAGCGTTGACCCCCCCGGACAGCATGGCTACACCTTC.

The chain joins TRBV4-1 to TRBJ2-6; TRBD1 aligns across 7 bases. The CDR3 has 15 residues. V trimming: 2 bases; J trimming: 4 bases; junction bases outside the gene matches: 2. CDR1 and CDR2 (germline): MGHRA, YSYEKL. CDR3 coding DNA: TGCGCCAGCAGCCAAACAGGGGCAGGGGCCAACGTCCTGACTTTC. It specifies CASSQTGAGANVLTF.

The rearrangement joins TRBV14 to TRBJ1-4; D perhaps matches TRBD1 (5 bases). The CDR3 length is 14 residues. CDR1 and CDR2 (germline): SGHDN, FVKESK. The germline V and J ends were trimmed by 1 base and 6 bases, with 9 bases remaining between them. CDR3 in amino acids: CASSQGAGYEKLFF. The CDR3 DNA sequence: TGTGCCAGCAGCCAAGGGGCAGGGTATGAAAAACTGTTTTTT.

The rearrangement joins TRBV10-3 to TRBJ2-1, with D uncertain. This CDR3 comprises 16 residues. In germline, CDR1 is ENHRY, CDR2 SYGVKD. Deletions cut 0 bases from V and 0 bases from J, with 9 bases between. CDR3 sequence (DNA): TGTGCCATCAGTGAGTCAGCCCCGAGCTCCTACAATGAGCAGTTCTTC. Translation gives CAISESAPSSYNEQFF.

This rearrangement joins TRBV14 to TRBJ1-6; D is unresolved. This CDR3 has 14 amino acids. Germline-derived CDR1 and CDR2 are SGHDN and FVKESK. V lost 0 bases, J lost 8 bases, and 8 bases lay in between. CDR3 loop: CASSQDQRYSPLHF. The CDR3 DNA reads TGTGCCAGCAGCCAAGATCAACGGTATTCACCCCTCCACTTT.

V and J are TRBV30 and TRBJ2-1, with 7 bases aligning to TRBD2. Germline values: CDR1 GTSNPN, CDR2 SVGIG (reference sequence). The CDR3 length is 14 residues. V dropped 4 bases and J dropped 4; count of bases not matched to a gene: 7. The CDR3 loop is CAWKGGPYYNEQFF. As DNA, the CDR3 is TGTGCCTGGAAGGGAGGGCCATATTACAATGAGCAGTTCTTC.

This clone was recorded a few times. The chain couples TRBV5-1 to TRBJ2-7; the D gene is possibly TRBD2 (5 bases). CDR1 SGHRS and CDR2 YFSETQ come from the germline V gene. V lost 4 bases and J lost 7, with 15 bases in between. The CDR3 extends over 13 amino acids. CDR3 bases: TGCGCCAGCAGCCAGGACGGAGGCGGGGAGCAGTACTTC. Translated, it gives CASSQDGGGEQYF.

In this sample, this clone turned up a few times. This sequence joins TRBV9 and TRBJ2-5, with 10 bases lining up with TRBD2. Germline loops: CDR1 SGDLS, CDR2 YYNGEE. This CDR3 region has 18 residues. Losses at the gene ends were 4 bases for V and 5 bases for J; bases not matched to a gene: 17. CDR3: CASSTTGGSGRYGETQYF. CDR3 bases: TGTGCCAGCAGCACCACTGGGGGTAGCGGGAGGTACGGGGAGACCCAGTACTTC.